Described below is a single T cell receptor (beta chain) sequence and its context. What it recognizes is unknown. Researchers tagged individual cDNA molecules with unique molecular identifiers. TCRdb processed the 5' RACE reads anew with MiXCR; each CDR3 protein has one entry. The top ten clones hold around 21% of a sample with tens of thousands of distinct CDR3 sequences, approximately 9.9% of them seen once. The record originates from a study of early T cells in non-severe SARS-CoV-2 infection. Turning to the study itself: Unpaired chains resulted from sequencing bulk RNA of unsorted whole blood.

The CDR3 runs to 14 residues. Trimming cost V 0 bases and J 2 bases; bases outside gene matches: 2. Per the germline V gene, CDR1 is SGHDT and CDR2 is YYEEEE. Study conclusions and caveats: Using VDJdb, the matching emphasized anti-spike CD8 responses while missing private and CD4 specificities.

The chain joins TRBV5-6 to TRBJ2-7; 7 positions match TRBD2. Material for sequencing was whole blood. The clonotype was recovered from an adult who was a healthcare worker with PCR-confirmed SARS-CoV-2 infection or an uninfected control (not recorded which). The CDR3 loop reads CASSLGGGPYEQYF. CDR3 nucleotide sequence: TGTGCCAGCAGCTTGGGCGGGGGACCCTACGAGCAGTACTTC.